The 14 T cell receptor beta chains below come from one sample, sequenced in a study of cytomegalovirus exposure and HLA in healthy donors (TCRdb year 2017). Library generation was performed with the immunoSEQ multiplex PCR assay. For the multiplex PCR, a mixture combining 60 forward primers for TCR Vbeta segments and 13 reverse primers for TCR Jbeta segments was used. TCRdb mirrors the immuneACCESS table, restricted to in-frame sequences. Some clones are absent from its copies; in checked studies, under half trace to an unresolved V gene, and the reason for the others is unknown. Recorded for this sample are around 200,000 clones; 75% to 90% of them occurred a single time. Around 0.75% of the sample rests with the top ten. What was sequenced was PBMCs. The receptors shown here come from a young woman in good health and CMV-seronegative.

Comment on this clone: The sample carries other DNA sequences with the same CDR3. This rearrangement joins TRBV19 to TRBJ2-1, with 12 positions matching TRBD2. The CDR3 is 13 amino acids. Germline V gene sequence: CDR1 LNHDA, CDR2 SQIVND (reference sequence). The V and J ends lost 7 bases and 7 bases, in that order; junction bases with no gene match: 2. The DNA for the CDR3 is TGTGCCAGTACGACTAGCGGGGGTAATGAGCAGTTCTTC. Protein product: CASTTSGGNEQFF.

This sequence joins TRBV6-6 and TRBJ2-3, with D possibly matching TRBD1 (5 bases). Germline loops: CDR1 MNHNY, CDR2 SVGAGI (reference sequence). This CDR3 comprises 16 residues. Deletions cut 0 bases from V and 0 bases from J, with 10 bases between. CDR3 region: CASSYSGQGSTDTQYF. CDR3 sequence (DNA): TGTGCCAGCAGTTACTCTGGGCAGGGAAGCACAGATACGCAGTATTTT.

This rearrangement joins TRBV2 to TRBJ2-7, with TRBD2 matching 8 bases. Germline loops: CDR1 SNHLY, CDR2 FYNNEI. The CDR3 has 14 residues. The V segment lost 8 bases and the J segment 0 bases; nucleotides outside the gene matches: 6. CDR3 loop: CASREGSSSYEQYF. The CDR3 DNA reads TGTGCCAGCCGGGAGGGCTCCAGCTCCTACGAGCAGTACTTC.

The chain carries TRBV21-1 and TRBJ2-4; no DNA check was done on the table's D call, TRBD1. TRBV21-1 counts as a pseudogene. CDR3 size: 18 residues. The CDR3 sequence is CATHLPQLGGAPKNIQYF. DNA of the CDR3: TGTGCCACCCATCTTCCCCAGTTAGGGGGCGCACCCAAAAACATTCAGTACTTC.

The chain couples TRBV6-5 to TRBJ2-3; possibly TRBD2 for D (5 bases). Germline assignment: CDR1 MNHEY and CDR2 SVGAGI. V was clipped by 6 bases and J by 1 base, with 14 bases between them. The length of the CDR3 is 15 residues. CDR3 in amino acids: CASRATRGGTDTQYF. The CDR3 DNA is TGTGCCAGCAGAGCCACCCGGGGAGGCACAGATACGCAGTATTTT.

V and J are TRBV28 and TRBJ1-5, with TRBD1 matching 7 bases. V lost 5 bases to trimming and J lost 3 bases; unmatched junction nucleotides: 4. The V gene's germline CDR1 is MDHEN and CDR2 SYDVKM. The length of the CDR3 is 14 residues. DNA of the CDR3: TGTGCCAGCAGTACTGGACAGGCCAATCAGCCCCAGCATTTT. Translated, it gives CASSTGQANQPQHF. The variable domain in full, with the rest retrieved from reference TRBV28 and TRBJ1-5, is DVKVTQSSRYLVKRTGEKVFLECVQDMDHENMFWYRQDPGLGLRLIYFSYDVKMKEKGDIPEGYSVSREKKERFSLILESASTNQTSMYLCASSTGQANQPQHFGDGTRLSIL.

This chain joins TRBV10-1 and TRBJ2-7, with TRBD1 as a possible D gene (5 bases). V was cut by 3 bases and J by 2 bases, with 5 bases left in between. The CDR3 contains 12 residues. CDR1 and CDR2 from the germline V gene are WNHNN and SYGVQD (reference sequence). The CDR3 region is CASSDRAYEQYF. CDR3 sequence (DNA): TGCGCCAGCAGTGACAGGGCCTACGAGCAGTACTTC.

This clone was observed a handful of times. The chain uses TRBV10-3 and TRBJ2-3, with D maybe TRBD2 (5 bases). CDR3 size: 12 residues. The V and J ends lost 3 bases and 4 bases respectively, with 5 bases between them. Germline CDR1 ENHRY, CDR2 SYGVKD. The CDR3: CAISDGADTQYF. The DNA of the CDR3 is TGTGCCATCAGTGACGGGGCAGATACGCAGTATTTT.

This clone was counted a single time. The chain employs TRBV6-5 and TRBJ2-3; TRBD2 matches 13 bases. The CDR3 extends over 16 amino acids. V shed 0 bases, J shed 3 bases, and the junction held 0 bases outside the gene matches. The germline gives CDR1 MNHEY, CDR2 SVGAGI. The DNA of the CDR3 is TGTGCCAGCAGTTACTCGACTAGCGGGAGGACAGATACGCAGTATTTT. Translation gives CASSYSTSGRTDTQYF.

For this clone: Relative to the germline gene, one junction end is altered; a read error may explain this. The V and J genes are TRBV6-5 and TRBJ2-5, with D maybe TRBD2 (6 bases). The CDR3 sequence is 15 residues long. Germline lookup yields CDR1 MNHEY and CDR2 SVGAGI. CDR3 protein: CACSPTLATQETQYF. CDR3 DNA: TGTGCCTGCAGCCCAACACTAGCCACCCAAGAGACCCAGTACTTC.

In this sample, this clone turned up a few times. The chain employs TRBV19 and TRBJ1-2, with TRBD1 matching over 7 bases. The CDR3 runs to 16 residues. Losses at the gene ends were 5 bases for V and 0 bases for J; bases not matched to a gene: 9. Germline assignment: CDR1 LNHDA and CDR2 SQIVND (reference sequence). CDR3 in amino acids: CASSAKTGPANYGYTF. In nucleotides, the CDR3 is TGTGCCAGTAGTGCCAAGACAGGGCCCGCTAACTATGGCTACACCTTC.

This clone was counted a single time. The chain couples TRBV10-1 to TRBJ1-6, with 11 bases aligning to TRBD1. The CDR3 is 13 residues long. Germline trimming cut 8 bases from V and 9 bases from J; bases unmatched to any gene: 3. Germline V CDR1 and CDR2: WNHNN, SYGVQD (reference sequence). CDR3 protein: CASRGQGASPLHF. CDR3 bases: TGCGCCAGCCGAGGACAGGGGGCTTCACCCCTCCACTTT.

The CDR3 loop is CASSQPGDRIYNEQFF. The CDR3 DNA is TGTGCCAGCAGCCAACCCGGGGATAGGATCTACAATGAGCAGTTCTTC. The chain has TRBV14 and TRBJ2-1, with D possibly being TRBD2 (5 bases). Trimming cost V 2 bases and J 3 bases, with 14 bases left between them. Germline V gene sequence: CDR1 SGHDN, CDR2 FVKESK. The CDR3 loop spans 16 amino acids.

V is TRBV5-1 and J is TRBJ2-5, with 12 nucleotides matching TRBD2. The V segment lost 5 bases and the J segment 1 base; nucleotides outside the gene matches: 9. In germline, CDR1 is SGHRS, CDR2 YFSETQ. The CDR3 is 17 amino acids. In nucleotides, the CDR3 is TGCGCCAGCAGAGAGGGACTAGCGGGTAGGATCCAAGAGACCCAGTACTTC. Translating gives CASREGLAGRIQETQYF.